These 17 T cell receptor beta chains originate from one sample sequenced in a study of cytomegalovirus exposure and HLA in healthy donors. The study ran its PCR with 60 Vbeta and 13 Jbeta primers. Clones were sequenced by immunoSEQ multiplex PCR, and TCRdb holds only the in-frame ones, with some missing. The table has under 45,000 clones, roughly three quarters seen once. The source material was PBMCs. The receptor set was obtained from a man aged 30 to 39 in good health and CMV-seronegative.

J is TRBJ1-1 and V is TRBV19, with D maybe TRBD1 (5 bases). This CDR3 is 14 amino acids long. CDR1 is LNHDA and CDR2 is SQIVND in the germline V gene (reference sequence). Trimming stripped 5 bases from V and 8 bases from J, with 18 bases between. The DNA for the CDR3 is TGTGCCAGTAGTTCACCGACGGGGGGGGGAGAAGCTTTCTTT. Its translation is CASSSPTGGGEAFF.

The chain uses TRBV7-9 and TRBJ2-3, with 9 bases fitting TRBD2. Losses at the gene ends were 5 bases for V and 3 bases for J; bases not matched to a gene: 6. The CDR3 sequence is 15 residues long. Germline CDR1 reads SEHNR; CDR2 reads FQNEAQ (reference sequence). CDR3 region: CASSQGGRDTDTQYF. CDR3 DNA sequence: TGTGCCAGCAGCCAGGGCGGGAGGGATACAGATACGCAGTATTTT.

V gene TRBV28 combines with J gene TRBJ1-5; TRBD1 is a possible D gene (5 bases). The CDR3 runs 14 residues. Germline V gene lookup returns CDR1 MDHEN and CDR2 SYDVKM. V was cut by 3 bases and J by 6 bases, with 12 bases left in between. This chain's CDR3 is CASSFPLGGQPQHF. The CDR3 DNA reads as TGTGCCAGCAGTTTCCCCCTCGGGGGTCAGCCCCAGCATTTT.

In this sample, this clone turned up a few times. CDR3 sequence (DNA): TGCGCCAGCAGCTTTTTAGTTGCGGATACGCAGTATTTT. This encodes CASSFLVADTQYF. The chain employs TRBV5-1 and TRBJ2-3; D is ambiguous. The CDR3 is 13 residues long. V lost 2 bases and J lost 6, with 10 bases in between. Germline V gives CDR1 SGHRS, CDR2 YFSETQ.

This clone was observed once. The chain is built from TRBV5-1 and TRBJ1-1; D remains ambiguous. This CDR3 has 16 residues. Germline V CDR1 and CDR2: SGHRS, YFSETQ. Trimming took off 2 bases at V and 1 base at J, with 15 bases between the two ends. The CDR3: CASSLPLGEGNTEAFF. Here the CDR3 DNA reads TGCGCCAGCAGCTTACCCCTCGGGGAGGGGAACACTGAAGCTTTCTTT. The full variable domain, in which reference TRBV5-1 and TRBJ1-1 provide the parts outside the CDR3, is KAGVTQTPRYLIKTRGQQVTLSCSPISGHRSVSWYQQTPGQGLQFLFEYFSETQRNKGNFPGRFSGRQFSNSRSEMNVSTLELGDSALYLCASSLPLGEGNTEAFFGQGTRLTVV.

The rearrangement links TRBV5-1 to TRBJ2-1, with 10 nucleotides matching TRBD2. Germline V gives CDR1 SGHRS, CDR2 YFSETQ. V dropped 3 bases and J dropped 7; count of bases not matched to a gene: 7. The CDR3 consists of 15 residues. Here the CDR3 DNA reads TGCGCCAGCAGCTCCCTAGCGGGAGCGTCGAATGAGCAGTTCTTC. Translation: CASSSLAGASNEQFF.

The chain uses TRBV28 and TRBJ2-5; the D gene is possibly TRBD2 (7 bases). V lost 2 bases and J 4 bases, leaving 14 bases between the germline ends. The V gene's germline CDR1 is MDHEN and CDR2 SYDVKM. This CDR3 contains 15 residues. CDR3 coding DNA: TGTGCCAGCAGTTTACCAAGGGGGGGCGGAGAGACCCAGTACTTC. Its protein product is CASSLPRGGGETQYF.

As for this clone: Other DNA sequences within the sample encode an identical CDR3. The CDR3 DNA follows: TGTGCCAGCAGTCGGACAGGGAACACCGGGGAGCTGTTTTTT. The encoded protein is CASSRTGNTGELFF. The gene calls are TRBV6-5 and TRBJ2-2, with 7 bases lining up with TRBD1. Germline V gene sequence: CDR1 MNHEY, CDR2 SVGAGI. Germline trimming cut 5 bases from V and 1 base from J; bases unmatched to any gene: 1. The CDR3 runs 14 residues.

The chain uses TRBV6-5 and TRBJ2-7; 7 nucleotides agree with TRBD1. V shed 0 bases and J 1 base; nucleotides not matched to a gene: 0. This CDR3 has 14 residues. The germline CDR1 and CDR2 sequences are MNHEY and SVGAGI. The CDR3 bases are TGTGCCAGCAGTTACTCGGGACAGTCCTACGAGCAGTACTTC. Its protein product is CASSYSGQSYEQYF.

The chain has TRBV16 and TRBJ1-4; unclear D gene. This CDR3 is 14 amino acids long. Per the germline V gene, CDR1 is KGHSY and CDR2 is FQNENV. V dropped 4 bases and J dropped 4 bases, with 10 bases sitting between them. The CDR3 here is CASSLAASNEKLFF. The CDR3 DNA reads TGTGCCAGCAGCCTCGCGGCTAGTAATGAAAAACTGTTTTTT.

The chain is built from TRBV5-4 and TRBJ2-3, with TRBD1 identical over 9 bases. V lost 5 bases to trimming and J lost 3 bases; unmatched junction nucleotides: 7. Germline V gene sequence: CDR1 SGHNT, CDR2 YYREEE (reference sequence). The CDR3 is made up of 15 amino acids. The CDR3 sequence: CASRSRTGATDTQYF. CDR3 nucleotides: TGTGCCAGCAGATCCCGGACAGGGGCAACAGATACGCAGTATTTT.

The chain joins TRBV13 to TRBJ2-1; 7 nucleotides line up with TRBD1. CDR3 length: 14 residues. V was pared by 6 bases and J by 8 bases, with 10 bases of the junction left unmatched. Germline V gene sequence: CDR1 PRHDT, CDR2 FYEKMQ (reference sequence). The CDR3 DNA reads TGTGCCAGCAGTACCCCGCAGGGGGACGATGAGCAGTTCTTC. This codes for CASSTPQGDDEQFF.

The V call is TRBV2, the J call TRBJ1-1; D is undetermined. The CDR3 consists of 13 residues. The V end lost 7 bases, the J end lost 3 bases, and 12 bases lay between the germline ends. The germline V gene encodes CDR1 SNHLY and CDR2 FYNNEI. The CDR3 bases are TGTGCCAGCAACCCACGGCGGGACACTGAAGCTTTCTTT. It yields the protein CASNPRRDTEAFF.

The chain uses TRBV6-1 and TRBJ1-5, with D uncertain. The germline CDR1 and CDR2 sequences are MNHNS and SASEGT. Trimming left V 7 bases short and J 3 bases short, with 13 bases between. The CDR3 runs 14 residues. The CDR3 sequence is CASKTGGFNQPQHF. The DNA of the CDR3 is TGTGCCAGCAAGACTGGCGGTTTCAATCAGCCCCAGCATTTT.

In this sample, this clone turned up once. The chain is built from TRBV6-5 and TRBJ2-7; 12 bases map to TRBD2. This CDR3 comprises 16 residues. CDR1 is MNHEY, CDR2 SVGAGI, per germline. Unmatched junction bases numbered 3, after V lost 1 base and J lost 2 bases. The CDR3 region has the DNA TGTGCCAGCAGTTACTACGCTAGCGGGGGGGCCTACGAGCAGTACTTC. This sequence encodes CASSYYASGGAYEQYF.

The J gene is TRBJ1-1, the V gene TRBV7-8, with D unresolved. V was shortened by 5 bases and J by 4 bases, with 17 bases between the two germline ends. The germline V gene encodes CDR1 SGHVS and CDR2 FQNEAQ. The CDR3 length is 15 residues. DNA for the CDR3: TGTGCCAGCAGCCATATAGAAGTTGAGTTCACTGAAGCTTTCTTT. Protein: CASSHIEVEFTEAFF.

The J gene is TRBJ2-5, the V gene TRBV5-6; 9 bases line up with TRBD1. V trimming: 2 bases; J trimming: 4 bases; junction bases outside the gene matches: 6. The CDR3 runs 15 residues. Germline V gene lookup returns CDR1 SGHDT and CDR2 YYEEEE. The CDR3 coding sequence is TGTGCCAGCAGCTTTACAGGGGGCCGTCCAGAGACCCAGTACTTC. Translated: CASSFTGGRPETQYF.